These 21 T cell receptor beta chains originate from one sample sequenced in a study of technical replicates of blood from a few donors. TCRdb's table, derived via immunoSEQ multiplex PCR, lists solely in-frame clones and lacks some. The sample holds 95,000 or so clones, 85% to 95% seen once. Specimen: T cells isolated from PBMCs. Receptor source: a human donor in good health.

This clone was counted a single time. The DNA of the CDR3 is TGTGCCAGTAGCCCAGTGGGGACACTAAATCAGCCCCAGCATTTT. Translation gives CASSPVGTLNQPQHF. The chain has TRBV19 and TRBJ1-5; D might be TRBD1 (6 bases). Germline CDR1 and CDR2: LNHDA and SQIVND (reference sequence). The V end was cut by 6 bases, the J end by 4 bases, with 16 bases between. CDR3 length equals 15 residues.

This sequence joins TRBV4-3 and TRBJ2-3, with D perhaps matching TRBD1 (5 bases). This CDR3 is built from 16 residues. Trimming removed 0 bases at V and 4 bases at J, with 14 bases between. Germline lookup yields CDR1 LGHNA and CDR2 YSLEER. The CDR3, as DNA: TGCGCCAGCAGCCAAGACCCTCAGGGCGGTGCAGATACGCAGTATTTT. Protein: CASSQDPQGGADTQYF.

V usage is TRBV7-8 and J usage is TRBJ1-5; perhaps TRBD1 as D (5 bases). Germline V gives CDR1 SGHVS, CDR2 FQNEAQ. V was shortened by 5 bases and J by 3 bases, with 17 bases between the two germline ends. This CDR3 comprises 16 residues. Written as DNA, the CDR3 is TGTGCCAGCAGCCTACAGGCGGGGTCCTCCAATCAGCCCCAGCATTTT. It translates to CASSLQAGSSNQPQHF.

The genes are TRBV7-2 and TRBJ2-1; no clear D. Germline V gene sequence: CDR1 SGHTA, CDR2 FQGNSA. The CDR3 length is 15 residues. V shed 4 bases and J shed 6 bases, with 16 bases lying between them. CDR3 amino acids: CASSSLRLSFNEQFF. CDR3 bases: TGTGCCAGCAGCTCTCTGCGCCTATCATTCAATGAGCAGTTCTTC.

The gene calls are TRBV7-6 and TRBJ2-1; 9 bases are a match to TRBD2. Germline V CDR1 and CDR2: SGHVS, FNYEAQ. Losses at the gene ends were 2 bases for V and 0 bases for J; bases not matched to a gene: 20. The CDR3 has 22 amino acids. This chain's CDR3 is CASSLRGGGRAGGFLSYNEQFF. In DNA form, the CDR3 reads TGTGCCAGCAGCTTAAGAGGGGGGGGGAGAGCGGGAGGATTCCTCTCCTACAATGAGCAGTTCTTC. The full variable domain, in which reference TRBV7-6 and TRBJ2-1 provide the parts outside the CDR3, is GAGVSQSPRYKVTKRGQDVALRCDPISGHVSLYWYRQALGQGPEFLTYFNYEAQQDKSGLPNDRFSAERPEGSISTLTIQRTEQRDSAMYRCASSLRGGGRAGGFLSYNEQFFGPGTRLTVL.

This chain links TRBV5-6 with TRBJ2-3; 9 nucleotides line up with TRBD2. CDR3 length equals 15 residues. Germline trimming cut 1 base from V and 5 bases from J; bases unmatched to any gene: 5. CDR1 is SGHDT, CDR2 YYEEEE, per germline. CDR3 region: CASSLKREVVDTQYF. CDR3 DNA: TGTGCCAGCAGCTTGAAGCGGGAGGTGGTAGATACGCAGTATTTT. Filled out from reference TRBV5-6 and TRBJ2-3, the complete variable domain reads DAGVTQSPTHLIKTRGQQVTLRCSPKSGHDTVSWYQQALGQGPQFIFQYYEEEERQRGNFPDRFSGHQFPNYSSELNVNALLLGDSALYLCASSLKREVVDTQYFGPGTRLTVL.

The rearrangement joins TRBV2 to TRBJ1-2; TRBD1 matches at 10 bases. With V trimmed by 4 bases and J by 5 bases, 4 bases remained unmatched. Germline values: CDR1 SNHLY, CDR2 FYNNEI. This CDR3 has 14 amino acids. The CDR3 spells CASSGQGASYGYTF. In DNA, the CDR3 is TGTGCCAGCAGTGGACAGGGGGCCAGTTATGGCTACACCTTC.

This clone was counted once. V usage is TRBV7-2 and J usage is TRBJ1-2; possibly TRBD1 for D (6 bases). Germline CDR1 is SGHTA and CDR2 is FQGNSA. V lost 2 bases to trimming and J lost 6 bases, with 16 bases between them. CDR3 size: 15 residues. CDR3 sequence (DNA): TGTGCCAGCAGCTTAAAATACAGGGCCTTAGATGGCTACACCTTC. It translates to CASSLKYRALDGYTF.

The chain has TRBV6-4 and TRBJ1-1; perhaps TRBD1 as D (5 bases). Germline-derived CDR1 and CDR2 are MRHNA and SNTAGT. Trimming left V 4 bases short and J 3 bases short, with 9 bases between. CDR3 length: 13 residues. Here the CDR3 reads CASSVSRDTEAFF. CDR3 in DNA: TGTGCCAGCAGTGTCTCCAGGGACACTGAAGCTTTCTTT.

This clone was counted a single time. The V gene is TRBV19, the J gene TRBJ2-1, with TRBD2 matching 7 bases. Losses at the gene ends were 3 bases for V and 7 bases for J; bases not matched to a gene: 6. CDR3 length: 14 amino acids. Germline V gene data show CDR1 as LNHDA and CDR2 as SQIVND (reference sequence). CDR3 loop: CASSIGTNPNEQFF. CDR3 nucleotides: TGTGCCAGTAGTATCGGGACTAACCCGAATGAGCAGTTCTTC.

The chain is built from TRBV28 and TRBJ1-4; D unclear. V was trimmed by 8 bases and J by 4 bases, leaving 8 bases between them. CDR3 length: 12 residues. The germline V gene has CDR1 MDHEN and CDR2 SYDVKM. CDR3 bases: TGTGCCAGCTATGGGAGTAATGAAAAACTGTTTTTT. Protein product: CASYGSNEKLFF.

The V and J genes are TRBV9 and TRBJ2-5; 8 nucleotides agree with TRBD2. This CDR3 has 14 amino acids. The junction had 4 bases not matched to a gene; V was cut back by 4 bases and J by 2 bases. Per germline, CDR1 SGDLS and CDR2 YYNGEE. CDR3 amino acids: CASSQLAGQETQYF. The CDR3 nucleotides are TGTGCCAGCAGCCAATTAGCGGGGCAAGAGACCCAGTACTTC.

The chain has TRBV5-4 and TRBJ2-7, with 11 bases matching TRBD2. The CDR3 spans 15 residues. V lost 3 bases and J lost 2; bases outside the gene matches: 4. Germline V gives CDR1 SGHNT, CDR2 YYREEE (reference sequence). CDR3 nucleotide sequence: TGTGCCAGCAGCTCGGGACTAGCGGATGCCTACGAGCAGTACTTC. Protein sequence: CASSSGLADAYEQYF.

The gene calls are TRBV7-8 and TRBJ1-4; D ambiguous. V lost 0 bases and J 4 bases, leaving 3 bases between the germline ends. This CDR3 contains 13 residues. Germline values: CDR1 SGHVS, CDR2 FQNEAQ. CDR3 region: CASSLASNEKLFF. The CDR3, as DNA: TGTGCCAGCAGCTTAGCTAGTAATGAAAAACTGTTTTTT.

In DNA, the CDR3 is TGTGCCAGCAGTCTTGACAGAAACAATGAGCAGTTCTTC. Translation: CASSLDRNNEQFF. The J gene is TRBJ2-1, the V gene TRBV28; a possible D gene is TRBD1 (5 bases). Trimming shortened V by 5 bases and J by 5 bases, and 10 bases separated the two germline ends. From germline, CDR1 is MDHEN and CDR2 SYDVKM. There are 13 residues in the CDR3.

The genes are TRBV9 and TRBJ2-5, with a possible D match to TRBD2 (6 bases). Germline loops: CDR1 SGDLS, CDR2 YYNGEE. This CDR3 is 14 amino acids long. V gave up 3 bases and J gave up 2 bases, with 11 bases separating them. The CDR3 protein is CASSEGTFQETQYF. CDR3 sequence (DNA): TGTGCCAGCAGCGAAGGGACTTTTCAAGAGACCCAGTACTTC.

This sequence joins TRBV5-4 and TRBJ1-5; tentatively, D is TRBD1 (5 bases). The CDR3 is 15 residues long. Trimming cost V 2 bases and J 1 base, with 10 bases left between them. The V gene's germline CDR1 is SGHNT and CDR2 YYREEE (reference sequence). The CDR3 DNA is TGTGCCAGCAGCTTTGGGGGGGGAAGCAATCAGCCCCAGCATTTT. It codes for CASSFGGGSNQPQHF. Variable domain in full (rest from reference TRBV5-4 and TRBJ1-5): ETGVTQSPTHLIKTRGQQVTLRCSSQSGHNTVSWYQQALGQGPQFIFQYYREEENGRGNFPPRFSGLQFPNYSSELNVNALELDDSALYLCASSFGGGSNQPQHFGDGTRLSIL.

The V call is TRBV6-1, the J call TRBJ2-2; D is possibly TRBD1 (6 bases). Trimming shortened V by 1 base and J by 3 bases, and 6 bases separated the two germline ends. This CDR3 is 14 amino acids long. Germline loops: CDR1 MNHNS, CDR2 SASEGT. This CDR3 is CASSEGTDTGELFF. The CDR3 nucleotides read TGTGCCAGCAGTGAAGGGACAGACACCGGGGAGCTGTTTTTT.

V gene TRBV29-1 combines with J gene TRBJ2-7, with D unclear. Germline V gene sequence: CDR1 SQVTM, CDR2 ANQGSEA. The ends were cut back, 7 bases at V and 3 bases at J, with 10 bases in the middle. The CDR3 loop spans 11 amino acids. The CDR3 spells CSAFVGYEQYF. Written as DNA, the CDR3 is TGCAGCGCCTTCGTCGGCTACGAGCAGTACTTC.

This chain uses TRBV5-1 with TRBJ1-1; TRBD1 is a possible D gene (6 bases). CDR1 SGHRS and CDR2 YFSETQ come from the germline V gene. The CDR3 runs 14 residues. The V end was cut by 7 bases, the J end by 2 bases, with 15 bases between. CDR3 bases: TGCGCCAGCCAACAGGGCTCTAGAAACACTGAAGCTTTCTTT. Residues: CASQQGSRNTEAFF.

The V call is TRBV6-5, the J call TRBJ2-1, with 9 bases that match TRBD2. The CDR3 has 16 residues. With V trimmed by 2 bases and J by 5 bases, 7 bases remained unmatched. Germline values: CDR1 MNHEY, CDR2 SVGAGI. This chain's CDR3 is CASSYGGRAPHNEQFF. CDR3 bases: TGTGCCAGCAGTTACGGCGGGAGGGCCCCCCACAATGAGCAGTTCTTC.